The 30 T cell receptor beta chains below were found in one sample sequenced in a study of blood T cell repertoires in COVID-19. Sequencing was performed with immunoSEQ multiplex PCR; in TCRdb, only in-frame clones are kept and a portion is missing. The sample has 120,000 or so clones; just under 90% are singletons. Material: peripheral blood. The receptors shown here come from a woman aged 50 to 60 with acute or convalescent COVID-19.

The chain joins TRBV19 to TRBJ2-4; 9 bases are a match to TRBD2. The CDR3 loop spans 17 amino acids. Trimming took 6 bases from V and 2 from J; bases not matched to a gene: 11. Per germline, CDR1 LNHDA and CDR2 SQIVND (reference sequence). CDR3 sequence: CASRPAGGPLTKNIQYF. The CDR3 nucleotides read TGTGCCAGTAGGCCGGCGGGAGGGCCTCTTACCAAAAACATTCAGTACTTC.

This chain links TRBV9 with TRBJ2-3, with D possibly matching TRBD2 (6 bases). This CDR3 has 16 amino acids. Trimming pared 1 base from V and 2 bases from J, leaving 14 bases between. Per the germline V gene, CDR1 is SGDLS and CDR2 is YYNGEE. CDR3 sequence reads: CASSVFPGLDTDTQYF. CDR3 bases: TGTGCCAGCAGCGTATTCCCGGGACTTGACACAGATACGCAGTATTTT.

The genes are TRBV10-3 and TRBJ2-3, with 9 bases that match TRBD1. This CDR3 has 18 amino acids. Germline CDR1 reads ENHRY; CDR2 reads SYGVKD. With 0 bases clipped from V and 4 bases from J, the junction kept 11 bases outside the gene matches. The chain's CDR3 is CAISESRVAGQGPDTQYF. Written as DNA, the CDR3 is TGTGCCATCAGTGAGTCGAGGGTGGCGGGACAGGGTCCAGATACGCAGTATTTT.

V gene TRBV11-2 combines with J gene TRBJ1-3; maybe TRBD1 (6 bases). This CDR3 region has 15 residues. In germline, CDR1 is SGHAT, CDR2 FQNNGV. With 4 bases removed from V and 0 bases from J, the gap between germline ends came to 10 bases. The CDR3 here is CASSSRTASGNTIYF. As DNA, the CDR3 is TGTGCCAGCAGCTCACGGACAGCCTCTGGAAACACCATATATTTT. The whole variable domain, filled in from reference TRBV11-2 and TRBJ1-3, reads EAGVAQSPRYKIIEKRQSVAFWCNPISGHATLYWYQQILGQGPKLLIQFQNNGVVDDSQLPKDRFSAERLKGVDSTLKIQPAKLEDSAVYLCASSSRTASGNTIYFGEGSWLTVV.

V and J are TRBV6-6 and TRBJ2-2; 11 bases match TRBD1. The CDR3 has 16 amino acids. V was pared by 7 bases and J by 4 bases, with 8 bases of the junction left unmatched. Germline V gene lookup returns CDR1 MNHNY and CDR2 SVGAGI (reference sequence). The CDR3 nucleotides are TGTGCCAGCACCGCTAGGGGGACAGGGGGCACCGGGGAGCTGTTTTTT. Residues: CASTARGTGGTGELFF.

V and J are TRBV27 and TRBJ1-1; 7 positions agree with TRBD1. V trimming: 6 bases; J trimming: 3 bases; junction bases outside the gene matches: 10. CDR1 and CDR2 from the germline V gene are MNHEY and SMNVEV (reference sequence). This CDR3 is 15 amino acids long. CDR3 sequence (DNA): TGTGCCAGCAGCCTTTTCAGGGGGGCAGACACTGAAGCTTTCTTT. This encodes CASSLFRGADTEAFF.

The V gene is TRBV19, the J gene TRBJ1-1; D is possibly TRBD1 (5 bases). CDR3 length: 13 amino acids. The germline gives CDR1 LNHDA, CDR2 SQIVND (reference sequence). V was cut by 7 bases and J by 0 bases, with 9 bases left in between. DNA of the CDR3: TGTGCCAGTACGGCACAGGTGAACACTGAAGCTTTCTTT. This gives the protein CASTAQVNTEAFF.

In nucleotides, the CDR3 is TGTGCCACGCGGAGGGGTTCTGGTGGCTACACCTTC. It translates to CATRRGSGGYTF. The V and J genes are TRBV6-5 and TRBJ1-2; TRBD1 might be the D (5 bases). Germline V gene lookup returns CDR1 MNHEY and CDR2 SVGAGI. The ends were cut back, 10 bases at V and 7 bases at J, with 16 bases in the middle. The CDR3 has 12 residues.

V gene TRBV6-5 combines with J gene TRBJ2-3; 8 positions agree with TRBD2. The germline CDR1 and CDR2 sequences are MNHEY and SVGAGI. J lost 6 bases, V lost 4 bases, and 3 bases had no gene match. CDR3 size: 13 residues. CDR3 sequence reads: CASSFRGGDTQYF. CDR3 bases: TGTGCCAGCAGTTTCCGCGGGGGGGATACGCAGTATTTT.

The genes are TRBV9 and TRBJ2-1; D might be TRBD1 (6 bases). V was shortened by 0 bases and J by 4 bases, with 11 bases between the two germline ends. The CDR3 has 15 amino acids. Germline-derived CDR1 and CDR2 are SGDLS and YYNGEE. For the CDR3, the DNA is TGTGCCAGCAGCGTAGCAGGGGCTGTATACAATGAGCAGTTCTTC. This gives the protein CASSVAGAVYNEQFF.

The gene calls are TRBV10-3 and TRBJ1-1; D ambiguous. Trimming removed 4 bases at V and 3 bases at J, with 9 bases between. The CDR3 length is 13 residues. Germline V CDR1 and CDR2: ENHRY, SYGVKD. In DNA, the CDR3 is TGTGCCATCAGTGGGGAGCCGTACACTGAAGCTTTCTTT. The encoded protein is CAISGEPYTEAFF.

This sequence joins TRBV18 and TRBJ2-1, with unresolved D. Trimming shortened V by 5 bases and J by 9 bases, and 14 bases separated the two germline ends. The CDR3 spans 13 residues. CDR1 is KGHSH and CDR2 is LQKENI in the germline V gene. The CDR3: CASSADIGSEQFF. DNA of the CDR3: TGTGCCAGCTCAGCGGATATCGGCTCTGAGCAGTTCTTC.

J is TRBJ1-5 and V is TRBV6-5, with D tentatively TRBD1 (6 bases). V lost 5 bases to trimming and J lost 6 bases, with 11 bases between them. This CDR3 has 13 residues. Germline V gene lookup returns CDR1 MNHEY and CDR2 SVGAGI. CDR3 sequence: CASSPQGSQPQHF. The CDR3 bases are TGTGCCAGCAGTCCCCAGGGGAGTCAGCCCCAGCATTTT.

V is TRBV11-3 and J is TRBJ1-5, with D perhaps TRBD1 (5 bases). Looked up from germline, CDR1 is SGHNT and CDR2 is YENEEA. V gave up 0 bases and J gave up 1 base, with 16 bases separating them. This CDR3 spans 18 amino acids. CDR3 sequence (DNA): TGTGCCAGCAGCTTAGATTTTTCCCGCAGGGAAAGCAATCAGCCCCAGCATTTT. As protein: CASSLDFSRRESNQPQHF.

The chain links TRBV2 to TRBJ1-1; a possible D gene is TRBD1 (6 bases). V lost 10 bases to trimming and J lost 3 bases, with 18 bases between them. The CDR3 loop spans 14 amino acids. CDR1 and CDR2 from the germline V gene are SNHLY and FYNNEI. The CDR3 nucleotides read TGTGCCACCCCGCGGGCAGGGGAGTACACTGAAGCTTTCTTT. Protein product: CATPRAGEYTEAFF.

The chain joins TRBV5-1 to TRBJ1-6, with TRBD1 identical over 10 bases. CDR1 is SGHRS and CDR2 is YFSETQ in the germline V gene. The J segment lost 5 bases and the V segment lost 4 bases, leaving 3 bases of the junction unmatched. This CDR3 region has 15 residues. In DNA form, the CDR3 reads TGCGCCAGCAGCCGCGGGACAGGGGATAATTCACCCCTCCACTTT. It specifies CASSRGTGDNSPLHF.

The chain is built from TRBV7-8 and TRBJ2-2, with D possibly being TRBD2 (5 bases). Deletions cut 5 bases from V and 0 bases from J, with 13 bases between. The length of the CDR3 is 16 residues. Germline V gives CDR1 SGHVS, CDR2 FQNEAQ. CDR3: CASSPRGTTNTGELFF. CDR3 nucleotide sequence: TGTGCCAGCAGCCCCCGGGGAACAACGAACACCGGGGAGCTGTTTTTT.

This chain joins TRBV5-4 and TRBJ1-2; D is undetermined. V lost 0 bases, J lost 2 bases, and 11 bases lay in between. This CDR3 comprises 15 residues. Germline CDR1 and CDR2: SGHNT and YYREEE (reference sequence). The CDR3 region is CASSLGGRPNYGYTF. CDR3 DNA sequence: TGTGCCAGCAGCTTGGGAGGCCGACCAAACTATGGCTACACCTTC.

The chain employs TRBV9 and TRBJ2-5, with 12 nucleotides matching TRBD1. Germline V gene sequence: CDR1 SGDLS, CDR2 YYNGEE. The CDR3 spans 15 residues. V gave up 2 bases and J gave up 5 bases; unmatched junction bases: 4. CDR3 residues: CASSVGTGGTETQYF. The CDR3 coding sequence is TGTGCCAGCAGCGTCGGGACAGGGGGCACCGAGACCCAGTACTTC.

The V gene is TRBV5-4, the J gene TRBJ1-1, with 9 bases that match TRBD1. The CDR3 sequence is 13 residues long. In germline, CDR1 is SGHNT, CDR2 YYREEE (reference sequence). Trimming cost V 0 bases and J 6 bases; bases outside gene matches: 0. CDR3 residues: CASSLGQGAEAFF. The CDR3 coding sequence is TGTGCCAGCAGCTTGGGACAGGGGGCTGAAGCTTTCTTT.

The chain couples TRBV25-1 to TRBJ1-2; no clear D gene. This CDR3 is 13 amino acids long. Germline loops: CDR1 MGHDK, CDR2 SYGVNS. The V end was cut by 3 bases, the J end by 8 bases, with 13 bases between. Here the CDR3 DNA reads TGTGCCAGCAGTGAGGTGGTGGGCCGGGGCTACACCTTC. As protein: CASSEVVGRGYTF.

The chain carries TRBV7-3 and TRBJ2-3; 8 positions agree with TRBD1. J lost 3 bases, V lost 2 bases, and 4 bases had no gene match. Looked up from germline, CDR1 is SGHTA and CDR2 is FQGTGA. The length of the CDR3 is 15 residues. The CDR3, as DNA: TGTGCCAGCAGCTTACGGAGACAGGGGACAGATACGCAGTATTTT. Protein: CASSLRRQGTDTQYF.

This chain's CDR3 is CASSLTRTEAFF. The CDR3 coding sequence is TGTGCCAGCAGCTTAACACGCACTGAAGCTTTCTTT. The V call is TRBV11-2, the J call TRBJ1-1; D is uncertain. Germline CDR1 is SGHAT and CDR2 is FQNNGV. V lost 2 bases to trimming and J lost 4 bases, with 5 bases between them. The CDR3 has 12 residues.

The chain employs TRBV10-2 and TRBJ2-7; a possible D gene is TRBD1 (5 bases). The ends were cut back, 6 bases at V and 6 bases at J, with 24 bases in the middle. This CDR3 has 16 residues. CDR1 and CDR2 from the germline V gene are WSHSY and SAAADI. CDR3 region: CASRRTGGMEYGEQYF. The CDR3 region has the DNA TGCGCCAGCAGGCGAACAGGTGGAATGGAGTACGGCGAGCAGTACTTC.

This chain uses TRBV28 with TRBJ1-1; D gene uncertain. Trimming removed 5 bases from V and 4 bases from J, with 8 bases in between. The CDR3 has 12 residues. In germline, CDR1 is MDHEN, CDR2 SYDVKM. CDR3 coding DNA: TGTGCCAGCAGTCAGGTGGTCACTGAAGCTTTCTTT. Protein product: CASSQVVTEAFF.

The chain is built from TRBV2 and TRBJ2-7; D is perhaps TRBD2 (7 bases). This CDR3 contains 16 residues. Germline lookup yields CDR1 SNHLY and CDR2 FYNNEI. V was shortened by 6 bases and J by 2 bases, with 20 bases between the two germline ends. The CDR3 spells CASRISRGGTTYEQYF. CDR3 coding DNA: TGTGCCAGCAGAATTAGTAGGGGGGGGACCACCTACGAGCAGTACTTC.

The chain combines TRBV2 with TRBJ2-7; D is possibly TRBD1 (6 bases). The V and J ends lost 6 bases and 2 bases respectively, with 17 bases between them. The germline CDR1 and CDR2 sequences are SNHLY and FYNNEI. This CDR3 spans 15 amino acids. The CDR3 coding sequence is TGTGCCAGCAGAGAGAACCGGGACACAACCTACGAGCAGTACTTC. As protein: CASRENRDTTYEQYF.

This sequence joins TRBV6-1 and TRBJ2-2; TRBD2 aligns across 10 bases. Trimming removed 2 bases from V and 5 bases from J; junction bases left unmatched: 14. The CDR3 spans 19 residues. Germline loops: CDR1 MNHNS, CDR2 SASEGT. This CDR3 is CASSERAGGPNAWTGELFF. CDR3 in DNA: TGTGCCAGCAGTGAAAGAGCGGGAGGGCCTAATGCGTGGACCGGGGAGCTGTTTTTT.

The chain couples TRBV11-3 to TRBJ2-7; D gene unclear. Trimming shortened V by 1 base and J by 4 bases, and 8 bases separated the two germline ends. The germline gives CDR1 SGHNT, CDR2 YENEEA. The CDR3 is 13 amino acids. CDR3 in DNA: TGTGCCAGCAGCTTAGCCGCGGAATACGAGCAGTACTTC. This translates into CASSLAAEYEQYF.

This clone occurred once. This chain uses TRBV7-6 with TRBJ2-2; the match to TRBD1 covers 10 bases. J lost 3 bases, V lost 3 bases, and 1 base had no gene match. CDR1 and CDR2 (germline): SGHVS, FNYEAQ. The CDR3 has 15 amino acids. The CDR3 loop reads CASSLGQGHTGELFF. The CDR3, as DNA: TGTGCCAGCAGCTTGGGACAGGGGCACACCGGGGAGCTGTTTTTT.